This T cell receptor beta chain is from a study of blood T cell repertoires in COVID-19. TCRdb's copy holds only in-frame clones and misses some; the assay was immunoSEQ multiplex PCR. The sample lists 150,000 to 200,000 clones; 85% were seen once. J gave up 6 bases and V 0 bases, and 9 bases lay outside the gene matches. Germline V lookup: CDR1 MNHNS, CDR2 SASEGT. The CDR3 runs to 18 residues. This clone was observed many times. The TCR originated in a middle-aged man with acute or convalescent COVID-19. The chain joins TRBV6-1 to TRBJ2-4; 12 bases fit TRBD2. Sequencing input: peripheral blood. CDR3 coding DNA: TGTGCCAGCAGTGAAGCGGACCCCCTAGCGGGGGGGTTAAACATTCAGTACTTC. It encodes CASSEADPLAGGLNIQYF.